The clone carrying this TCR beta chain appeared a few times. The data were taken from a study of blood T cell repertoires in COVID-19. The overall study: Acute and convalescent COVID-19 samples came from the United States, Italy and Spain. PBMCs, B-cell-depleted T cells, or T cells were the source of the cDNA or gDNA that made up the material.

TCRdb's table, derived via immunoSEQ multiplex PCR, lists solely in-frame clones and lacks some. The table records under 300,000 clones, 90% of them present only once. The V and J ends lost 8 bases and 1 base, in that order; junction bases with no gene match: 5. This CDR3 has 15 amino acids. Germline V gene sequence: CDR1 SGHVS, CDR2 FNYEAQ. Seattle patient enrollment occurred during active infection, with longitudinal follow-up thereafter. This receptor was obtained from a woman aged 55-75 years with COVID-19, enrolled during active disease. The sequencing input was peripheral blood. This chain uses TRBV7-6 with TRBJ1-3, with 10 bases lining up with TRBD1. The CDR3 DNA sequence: TGTGCCAGCGCGCCGGGACAGGGGTCTGGAAACACCATATATTTT. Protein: CASAPGQGSGNTIYF.